This T cell receptor (beta chain) came from a study of cytomegalovirus exposure and HLA in healthy donors. Study-wide findings and caveats: HLA restriction was apparent for most CMV-associated TCR beta chains in a later analysis.

About this clone: Antigen specificity is unknown.

With 60 Vbeta and 13 Jbeta primers, the PCR was carried out. Here immunoSEQ multiplex PCR was the method, and the copy in TCRdb shows in-frame clones only, minus some. In total, the table holds 140,000 or so clones. The germline V gene has CDR1 MNHEY and CDR2 SVGAGI. V was clipped by 4 bases and J by 3 bases; unmatched bases: 3. The CDR3 is made up of 14 amino acids. The sequence derives from a male donor in good health and CMV-seronegative. Sequenced input: PBMCs. This sequence joins TRBV6-5 and TRBJ1-3, with 7 positions matching TRBD1. CDR3: CASSSDRNGNTIYF. In nucleotides, the CDR3 is TGTGCCAGCAGTTCGGACAGGAATGGAAACACCATATATTTT.